A selection of T cell receptor beta chains follows, all from one sample in a study of T cell responses to AZD1222 COVID-19 vaccine. Only in-frame clones appear in the TCRdb table, and some are missing; sequencing was by immunoSEQ multiplex PCR. This sample has roughly 100,000 clones, with 80% to 95% found just once. The specimen comprised peripheral blood, sampled 28 days after the second AZD1222 dose. The receptors here all came from an adult who received the AZD1222 COVID-19 vaccine. Each CDR3 is given with its conserved first and last residue. The D gene is left open where the match is weak. Rows give clone size only sometimes, using once, few, many, or a class for an expanded clone.

D gene: TRBD1
J gene: TRBJ2-6
V gene: TRBV7-2
clone size: .
CDR3 DNA: TGTGCCAGCAGCTTACAGGGGGCGAGGGCCAACGTCCTGACTTTC
CDR3 protein: CASSLQGARANVLTF

D gene: TRBD1
J gene: TRBJ1-3
V gene: TRBV28
clone size: few
CDR3 DNA: TGTGCCAGCGGCCCAGGGACAGGGTCGAACACCATATATTTT
CDR3 protein: CASGPGTGSNTIYF

D gene: .
J gene: TRBJ2-5
V gene: TRBV6-5
clone size: .
CDR3 DNA: TGTGCCAGCAGAGGGGTAGGAGAGACCCAGTACTTC
CDR3 protein: CASRGVGETQYF

D gene: .
J gene: TRBJ1-6
V gene: TRBV19
clone size: .
CDR3 DNA: TGTGCCAGTAGACCCGGAGGCAGTAATTCACCCCTCCACTTT
CDR3 protein: CASRPGGSNSPLHF

D gene: .
J gene: TRBJ1-5
V gene: TRBV28
clone size: .
CDR3 DNA: TGTGCCAGCAGTGATTGGCAGGCCCTAGGCCGTCAGCCCCAGCATTTT
CDR3 protein: CASSDWQALGRQPQHF

D gene: TRBD1
J gene: TRBJ2-7
V gene: TRBV10-1
clone size: few
CDR3 DNA: TGCGCCAGCAGGACCAACCGGGACAGGGTTAACGAGCAGTACTTC
CDR3 protein: CASRTNRDRVNEQYF

D gene: TRBD1
J gene: TRBJ2-5
V gene: TRBV27
clone size: .
CDR3 DNA: TGTGCCAGCAGTCAAGGGGTGGGGACAGGGGAGTACTTC
CDR3 protein: CASSQGVGTGEYF

D gene: .
J gene: TRBJ2-5
V gene: TRBV19
clone size: .
CDR3 DNA: TGTGCCAGTACCCCCGGGGCTAGGGAGACCCAGTACTTC
CDR3 protein: CASTPGARETQYF

D gene: .
J gene: TRBJ1-4
V gene: TRBV11-2
clone size: once
CDR3 DNA: TGTGCCAGCAGCCCGCGTCTTAAACTTAATGAAAAACTGTTTTTT
CDR3 protein: CASSPRLKLNEKLFF

D gene: .
J gene: TRBJ1-1
V gene: TRBV7-9
clone size: .
CDR3 DNA: TGTGCCAGCAGCTTAGTCGAGGGCACTGAAGCTTTCTTT
CDR3 protein: CASSLVEGTEAFF

D gene: .
J gene: TRBJ1-3
V gene: TRBV19
clone size: .
CDR3 DNA: TGTGCCAGTAGTACTAACCTACAGGGATTGTTTGGAAACACCATATATTTT
CDR3 protein: CASSTNLQGLFGNTIYF

D gene: TRBD2
J gene: TRBJ2-1
V gene: TRBV10-3
clone size: .
CDR3 DNA: TGTGCCATCAGTGAAAGCGGGAGGCGCGTTGGGAATGAGCAGTTCTTC
CDR3 protein: CAISESGRRVGNEQFF

D gene: .
J gene: TRBJ2-7
V gene: TRBV29-1
clone size: .
CDR3 DNA: TGCAGCGTCCTAACAGGAAGCTCCTACGAGCAGTACTTC
CDR3 protein: CSVLTGSSYEQYF

D gene: .
J gene: TRBJ1-2
V gene: TRBV2
clone size: .
CDR3 DNA: TGTGCCAGCAGTGGGAACAGTTTCTATGGCTACACCTTC
CDR3 protein: CASSGNSFYGYTF

D gene: .
J gene: TRBJ2-2
V gene: TRBV6-5
clone size: once
CDR3 DNA: TGTGCCAGCAGTTACAGCAGCACCGGGGAGCTGTTTTTT
CDR3 protein: CASSYSSTGELFF

D gene: .
J gene: TRBJ2-2
V gene: TRBV12-3/TRBV12-4
clone size: .
CDR3 DNA: TGTGCCAGCATCGGTCACGCCGGGGAGCTGTTTTTT
CDR3 protein: CASIGHAGELFF

D gene: TRBD1
J gene: TRBJ1-2
V gene: TRBV29-1
clone size: .
CDR3 DNA: TGCAGCGCCCTAGAAGGGACAGGGGGCTACACCTTC
CDR3 protein: CSALEGTGGYTF

D gene: .
J gene: TRBJ1-1
V gene: TRBV28
clone size: .
CDR3 DNA: TGTGCCAGCAGTTCAGGGTCCACTGAAGCTTTCTTT
CDR3 protein: CASSSGSTEAFF

D gene: TRBD1
J gene: TRBJ1-1
V gene: TRBV18
clone size: .
CDR3 DNA: TGTGCCAGCTCACCACCCAGGGGGCGGTACACTGAAGCTTTCTTT
CDR3 protein: CASSPPRGRYTEAFF

D gene: .
J gene: TRBJ2-7
V gene: TRBV28
clone size: .
CDR3 DNA: TGTGCCAGCAGTTTTCAAAACAGCTACGAGCAGTACTTC
CDR3 protein: CASSFQNSYEQYF

D gene: TRBD1
J gene: TRBJ1-2
V gene: TRBV28
clone size: .
CDR3 DNA: TGTGCCAGCAGATTTTTAGGGACAGGGTACCGTGGCTACACCTTC
CDR3 protein: CASRFLGTGYRGYTF

D gene: .
J gene: TRBJ1-1
V gene: TRBV18
clone size: .
CDR3 DNA: TGTGCCAGCTCTCTTCAAGGACGGGGGAACACTGAAGCTTTCTTT
CDR3 protein: CASSLQGRGNTEAFF

D gene: TRBD1
J gene: TRBJ2-7
V gene: TRBV28
clone size: .
CDR3 DNA: TGTGCCAGCTCGCGACAGGGCTACGAGCAGTACTTC
CDR3 protein: CASSRQGYEQYF